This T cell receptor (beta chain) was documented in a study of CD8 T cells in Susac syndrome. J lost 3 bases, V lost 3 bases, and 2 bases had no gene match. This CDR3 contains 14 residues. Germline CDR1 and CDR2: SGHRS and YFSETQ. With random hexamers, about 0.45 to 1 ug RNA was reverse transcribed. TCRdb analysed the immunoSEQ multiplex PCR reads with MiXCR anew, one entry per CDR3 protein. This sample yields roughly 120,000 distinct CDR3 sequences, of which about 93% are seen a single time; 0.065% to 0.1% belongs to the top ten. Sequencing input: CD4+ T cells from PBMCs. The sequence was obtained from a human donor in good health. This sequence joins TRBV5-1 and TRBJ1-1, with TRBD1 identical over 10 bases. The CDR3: CASSSDRGDTEAFF. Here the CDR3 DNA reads TGCGCCAGCAGCTCGGACAGGGGGGACACTGAAGCTTTCTTT.